The TCR beta chain under discussion was sequenced for a study of cytomegalovirus exposure and HLA in healthy donors. Study findings and constraints: A cluster of highly shared sequence variants was likely a sequencing artifact. After further analysis at a later stage, around 17,000 TCR beta sequences were associated with HLA alleles at 0.05 false discovery rate.

Note on this clone: Its antigen remains unknown.

Trimming removed 2 bases from V and 2 bases from J; junction bases left unmatched: 6. CDR3 length: 16 residues. Germline V gene sequence: CDR1 SGHVS, CDR2 FQNEAQ. The PCR made use of 60 Vbeta and 13 Jbeta primers. TCRdb's table, derived via immunoSEQ multiplex PCR, lists solely in-frame clones and lacks some. The sample includes over 40,000 clones, about three quarters of them seen just once. The TCR was taken from a middle-aged woman in good health and CMV-seropositive. V gene TRBV7-8 combines with J gene TRBJ2-3, with 8 positions matching TRBD2. Material for sequencing was PBMCs. The CDR3, as DNA: TGTGCCAGCAGCTTAAGGCTAGCGGGCCTCACAGATACGCAGTATTTT. It is translated as CASSLRLAGLTDTQYF.